Shown below are 23 T cell receptor beta chains from a single sample sequenced in a study of human T cells and chemical hapten exposure. The time point denotes: patch test 1, 2 weeks after DPC sensitization. Treatment described: therapeutic diphenylcyclopropenone sensitization with weekly scalp DPC. TCRdb independently ran MiXCR on the RACE reads; one entry per CDR3 protein. In the table there are approximately 80,000 distinct CDR3 sequences, about 11% of which are singletons. The sample in question was whole blood, obtained in connection with sensitization to the hapten diphenylcyclopropenone (DPC). These receptors were obtained from a woman aged 45-59 years with alopecia areata. Some clones in this sample may be carry-over from other donors' samples.

This clonotype was observed a few times. V usage is TRBV13 and J usage is TRBJ2-7; 11 positions agree with TRBD2. The CDR3 is made up of 15 amino acids. Germline values: CDR1 PRHDT, CDR2 FYEKMQ (reference sequence). Unmatched junction bases numbered 3, after V lost 5 bases and J lost 0 bases. Here the CDR3 DNA reads TGTGCCAGCAGCCATACTAGCGGGAGCTCCTACGAGCAGTACTTC. Translation gives CASSHTSGSSYEQYF.

This clonotype was seen at least ten times. V gene TRBV5-4 combines with J gene TRBJ2-1, with D perhaps matching TRBD2 (5 bases). V lost 6 bases and J lost 1, with 11 bases in between. This CDR3 region has 14 residues. CDR1 is SGHNT and CDR2 is YYREEE in the germline V gene (reference sequence). CDR3 amino acids: CASTSGESYNEQFF. CDR3 bases: TGTGCCAGCACCTCCGGGGAGTCCTACAATGAGCAGTTCTTC.

This clonotype was picked up many times. The chain uses TRBV2 and TRBJ2-1, with D maybe TRBD2 (5 bases). CDR1 and CDR2 from the germline V gene are SNHLY and FYNNEI. The ends were cut back, 4 bases at V and 7 bases at J, with 11 bases in the middle. This CDR3 has 13 amino acids. The DNA for the CDR3 is TGTGCCAGCAGTGTGACTACTAAGAATGAGCAGTTCTTC. Translating it yields CASSVTTKNEQFF.

In its sample, this clonotype was seen many times. The chain is built from TRBV27 and TRBJ1-4; 7 bases fit TRBD1. This CDR3 is 13 amino acids long. From germline, CDR1 is MNHEY and CDR2 SMNVEV (reference sequence). V lost 6 bases to trimming and J lost 7 bases; unmatched junction nucleotides: 5. Here the CDR3 DNA reads TGTGCCAGCAGAGGAGGGGGCCTTGAAAAACTGTTTTTT. Translating gives CASRGGGLEKLFF.

The V and J genes are TRBV23-1 and TRBJ2-5; 7 bases map to TRBD2. TRBV23-1 is given ORF status, its function remaining uncertain. With V trimmed by 5 bases and J by 5 bases, 14 bases remained unmatched. This CDR3 region has 16 residues. The CDR3 coding sequence is TGCGCCAGCAGTACCCGGGACTATGATATCTTCGAGACCCAGTACTTC. Its protein is CASSTRDYDIFETQYF.

V usage is TRBV7-2 and J usage is TRBJ1-4; a weak D match, TRBD1 (5 bases). The CDR3 runs to 16 residues. Trimming cost V 5 bases and J 0 bases, with 13 bases left between them. The V gene's germline CDR1 is SGHTA and CDR2 FQGNSA. The CDR3 nucleotides are TGTGCCAGCAGCCCTAGACAGATAACAACTAATGAAAAACTGTTTTTT. Translated, it gives CASSPRQITTNEKLFF.

This clonotype has ten or more counts. The chain uses TRBV20-1 and TRBJ2-3; possible D gene TRBD2, 6 bases. V was shortened by 6 bases and J by 9 bases, with 13 bases between the two germline ends. The CDR3 has 11 residues. Germline lookup yields CDR1 DFQATT and CDR2 SNEGSKA (reference sequence). CDR3 DNA sequence: TGCAGTGCCTGGGACTCGCTCACGCAGTATTTT. Encoded protein: CSAWDSLTQYF.

Many counts were recorded for this clonotype. The chain couples TRBV28 to TRBJ1-6, with a possible D match to TRBD1 (6 bases). Trimming cost V 6 bases and J 10 bases, with 19 bases left between them. Per the germline V gene, CDR1 is MDHEN and CDR2 is SYDVKM. The CDR3 spans 15 residues. CDR3 residues: CASSLPGHKGSPLHF. The CDR3 nucleotides read TGTGCCAGCAGCCTACCGGGACACAAAGGATCACCCCTCCACTTT.

The chain has TRBV4-2 and TRBJ2-1; D gene unclear. The CDR3 has 14 residues. Trimming removed 1 base at V and 9 bases at J, with 13 bases between. Germline values: CDR1 LGHNA, CDR2 YNFKEQ. The CDR3 is CASSQADLPGEQFF. DNA of the CDR3: TGTGCCAGCAGCCAAGCGGACCTCCCCGGTGAGCAGTTCTTC.

This clonotype turned up a few times. V gene TRBV7-3 combines with J gene TRBJ2-7; a weak D match, TRBD2 (5 bases). The CDR3 is made up of 14 amino acids. With 2 bases removed from V and 1 base from J, the gap between germline ends came to 9 bases. Germline loops: CDR1 SGHTA, CDR2 FQGTGA. This CDR3 reads CASSLLSGSYEQYF. The CDR3 coding sequence is TGTGCCAGCAGCTTACTCTCGGGGTCCTACGAGCAGTACTTC.

Many counts were recorded for this clonotype. The chain links TRBV7-6 to TRBJ1-5; 8 bases align to TRBD1. Looked up from germline, CDR1 is SGHVS and CDR2 is FNYEAQ. Trimming removed 5 bases from V and 0 bases from J; junction bases left unmatched: 15. This CDR3 is built from 19 residues. The CDR3: CASSLKPTGGKTSNQPQHF. For the CDR3, the DNA is TGTGCCAGCAGCCTGAAACCTACAGGGGGTAAGACTAGCAATCAGCCCCAGCATTTT. Looking up the rest from reference TRBV7-6 and TRBJ1-5 gives the full variable domain: GAGVSQSPRYKVTKRGQDVALRCDPISGHVSLYWYRQALGQGPEFLTYFNYEAQQDKSGLPNDRFSAERPEGSISTLTIQRTEQRDSAMYRCASSLKPTGGKTSNQPQHFGDGTRLSIL.

This clonotype has at least ten counts. This sequence joins TRBV30 and TRBJ2-6; no clear D. Germline V lookup: CDR1 GTSNPN, CDR2 SVGIG (reference sequence). Trimming cost V 5 bases and J 0 bases, with 11 bases left between them. The CDR3 is made up of 15 amino acids. The CDR3 loop reads CAWSRRSSGANVLTF. DNA of the CDR3: TGTGCCTGGTCCCGGCGGAGCTCTGGGGCCAACGTCCTGACTTTC.

This clonotype has more than one count but fewer than ten. The rearrangement links TRBV7-8 to TRBJ1-2, with a possible D match to TRBD1 (6 bases). V was trimmed by 2 bases and J by 7 bases, leaving 14 bases between them. Germline lookup yields CDR1 SGHVS and CDR2 FQNEAQ. This CDR3 comprises 14 residues. For the CDR3, the DNA is TGTGCCAGCAGCTTAATCCGTGGGGGGCCTGGCTACACCTTC. Protein sequence: CASSLIRGGPGYTF. The whole variable domain, remainder taken from reference TRBV7-8 and TRBJ1-2, is GAGVSQSPRYKVAKRGQDVALRCDPISGHVSLFWYQQALGQGPEFLTYFQNEAQLDKSGLPSDRFFAERPEGSVSTLKIQRTQQEDSAVYLCASSLIRGGPGYTFGSGTRLTVV.

This clonotype has only a few counts. V gene TRBV5-1 combines with J gene TRBJ2-4; tentatively, D is TRBD2 (6 bases). V lost 0 bases and J 0 bases, leaving 16 bases between the germline ends. CDR1 and CDR2 (germline): SGHRS, YFSETQ. CDR3 length: 18 amino acids. DNA for the CDR3: TGCGCCAGCAGCTTGGCAGAGGGAGCGGGCGTAGCCAAAAACATTCAGTACTTC. This gives the protein CASSLAEGAGVAKNIQYF.

This clonotype was counted ten times or more. This chain uses TRBV28 with TRBJ2-6; TRBD2 might be the D (7 bases). Germline V gene sequence: CDR1 MDHEN, CDR2 SYDVKM. This CDR3 has 15 amino acids. The V gene lost 6 bases and the J gene lost 2 bases, with 11 bases spanning the gap. For the CDR3, the DNA is TGTGCCAGCAGCCAAGGGGGGGCTGGGGCCAACGTCCTGACTTTC. Its protein is CASSQGGAGANVLTF.

Worth noting for this clonotype: A much bigger clone sits one base away, suggesting this may be a read error. J is TRBJ1-1 and V is TRBV6-1; D uncertain. CDR1 and CDR2 from the germline V gene are MNHNS and SASEGT. The CDR3 loop spans 13 amino acids. CDR3 loop: CSSSEGTVREAFF. The CDR3, as DNA: TGTTCCAGCAGTGAAGGTACAGTCCGCGAAGCTTTCTTT.

The chain uses TRBV6-1 and TRBJ2-3; 13 nucleotides line up with TRBD2. Germline-derived CDR1 and CDR2 are MNHNS and SASEGT. The CDR3 spans 15 residues. V dropped 6 bases and J dropped 5; count of bases not matched to a gene: 5. CDR3 in DNA: TGTGCCAGCAGGAGGACTAGCGGGAGTGTAGATACGCAGTATTTT. It translates to CASRRTSGSVDTQYF.

This clonotype was seen more than once but under ten times. This chain joins TRBV6-5 and TRBJ1-6; D is unclear. The CDR3 has 13 amino acids. Trimming left V 7 bases short and J 7 bases short, with 11 bases between. The germline CDR1 and CDR2 sequences are MNHEY and SVGAGI. The CDR3 loop is CASTPWGNSPLHF. For the CDR3, the DNA is TGTGCCAGCACTCCCTGGGGAAATTCACCCCTCCACTTT.

The sample holds a few counts of this clonotype. The chain carries TRBV18 and TRBJ2-7; TRBD2 might be the D (5 bases). This CDR3 is built from 15 residues. V dropped 2 bases and J dropped 2 bases, with 13 bases sitting between them. Germline CDR1 and CDR2: KGHSH and LQKENI. CDR3 sequence reads: CASSPERERAYEQYF. The CDR3 nucleotides read TGTGCCAGCTCACCAGAGAGGGAAAGGGCCTACGAGCAGTACTTC. Looking up the rest from reference TRBV18 and TRBJ2-7 gives the full variable domain: NAGVMQNPRHLVRRRGQEARLRCSPMKGHSHVYWYRQLPEEGLKFMVYLQKENIIDESGMPKERFSAEFPKEGPSILRIQQVVRGDSAAYFCASSPERERAYEQYFGPGTRLTVT.

In its sample, this clonotype was seen a few times. V usage is TRBV2 and J usage is TRBJ1-4, with D uncertain. CDR1 and CDR2 (germline): SNHLY, FYNNEI. This CDR3 contains 15 residues. Trimming took 5 bases from V and 7 from J, leaving 17 bases between them. This CDR3 is CASSPTRAAGEKLFF. Here the CDR3 DNA reads TGTGCCAGCAGTCCCACTAGGGCGGCGGGTGAAAAACTGTTTTTT.

The chain joins TRBV5-1 to TRBJ1-1; 7 bases match TRBD1. The CDR3 runs to 15 residues. CDR1 is SGHRS and CDR2 is YFSETQ in the germline V gene. J lost 2 bases, V lost 0 bases, and 4 bases had no gene match. The CDR3 reads CASSLGDRSNTEAFF. The CDR3 DNA follows: TGCGCCAGCAGCTTGGGGGACAGAAGTAACACTGAAGCTTTCTTT.

This clonotype showed up just a few times. V and J are TRBV29-1 and TRBJ2-1; 10 bases map to TRBD2. The CDR3 loop spans 15 amino acids. Losses at the gene ends were 7 bases for V and 5 bases for J; bases not matched to a gene: 11. Germline V lookup: CDR1 SQVTM, CDR2 ANQGSEA. CDR3 amino acids: CSALYLAGVDNEQFF. In DNA, the CDR3 is TGCAGCGCGCTCTACCTAGCGGGAGTCGACAATGAGCAGTTCTTC.

In its sample, this clonotype was seen a few times. The chain recombines TRBV5-1 with TRBJ2-1, with 16 bases fitting TRBD2. The CDR3 length is 18 residues. V was pared by 0 bases and J by 8 bases, with 8 bases of the junction left unmatched. Germline assignment: CDR1 SGHRS and CDR2 YFSETQ. For the CDR3, the DNA is TGCGCCAGCAGCTTGGCCTTGGGACTAGCGGGAGGGCCGGATGAGCAGTTCTTC. As protein: CASSLALGLAGGPDEQFF.